A selection of T cell receptor beta chains follows, all from one sample in a study of blood T cell repertoires in COVID-19. The data were produced by immunoSEQ multiplex PCR, yet TCRdb's version contains in-frame clones alone and is incomplete. The table includes about 330,000 clones, more than 75% detected once. What was sequenced was peripheral blood. The receptors originated from a woman aged 50 to 60 with acute or convalescent COVID-19. Each CDR3 is given with its conserved first and last residue. A D gene is named only where the DNA matches it firmly. Clone sizes are given selectively: once, few, many, or a class where the clone is expanded.

-	TRBV15	TRBJ2-7	-	CATSRGADPSYEQYF	TGTGCCACCAGCAGAGGGGCCGACCCCTCCTACGAGCAGTACTTC
TRBD1	TRBV18	TRBJ1-1	-	CASSAQTGAVEAFF	TGTGCCAGCTCAGCGCAGACAGGGGCAGTTGAAGCTTTCTTT
TRBD2	TRBV19	TRBJ2-1	-	CASSMDSGAYNEQFF	TGTGCCAGTAGTATGGATAGCGGGGCCTACAATGAGCAGTTCTTC
-	TRBV7-2	TRBJ2-7	-	CASRRAEYEQYF	TGTGCCAGCAGGCGAGCGGAGTACGAGCAGTACTTC
-	TRBV2	TRBJ1-5	few	CASSGGNQPQHF	TGTGCCAGCAGCGGGGGCAATCAGCCCCAGCATTTT
-	TRBV2	TRBJ1-1	once	CASSDRVTEAFF	TGTGCCAGCAGTGATCGAGTCACTGAAGCTTTCTTT
TRBD1	TRBV7-2	TRBJ1-3	-	CASSHDRDGNTIYF	TGTGCCAGCAGCCATGACAGGGATGGAAACACCATATATTTT
-	TRBV25-1	TRBJ2-7	-	CASSERLEDYEQYF	TGTGCCAGCAGTGAACGCCTAGAAGACTACGAGCAGTACTTC
-	TRBV7-2	TRBJ2-7	-	CASSLDRGTEQYF	TGTGCCAGCAGCTTAGATAGGGGTACCGAGCAGTACTTC
TRBD1	TRBV19	TRBJ1-5	-	CASSIVDWQGGIGNQPQHF	TGTGCCAGTAGTATAGTGGACTGGCAGGGGGGCATCGGCAATCAGCCCCAGCATTTT
-	TRBV5-4	TRBJ2-5	-	CASSSQELGETQYF	TGTGCCAGCAGCTCCCAGGAATTGGGAGAGACCCAGTACTTC
TRBD1	TRBV30	TRBJ2-7	-	CAWSETGGSYEQYF	TGTGCCTGGAGCGAAACAGGGGGCTCCTACGAGCAGTACTTC
-	TRBV5-4	TRBJ2-1	-	CASSLLSPEQFF	TGTGCCAGCAGCTTGTTGAGTCCTGAGCAGTTCTTC
TRBD1	TRBV7-2	TRBJ1-4	-	CASSLVGTGYEKLFF	TGTGCCAGCAGCTTAGTCGGGACAGGATATGAAAAACTGTTTTTT
-	TRBV28	TRBJ2-7	few	CASSPRDPFGEQYF	TGTGCCAGCAGCCCGAGGGATCCCTTTGGCGAGCAGTACTTC
-	TRBV7-9	TRBJ2-7	-	CASSQESYEQYF	TGTGCCAGCAGCCAAGAGTCCTACGAGCAGTACTTC
TRBD2	TRBV28	TRBJ2-3	once	CASRGAGGTDTQYF	TGTGCCAGCAGGGGGGCGGGAGGGACAGATACGCAGTATTTT
TRBD2	TRBV4-1	TRBJ2-1	-	CASSQRTSGIYNEQFF	TGCGCCAGCAGCCAAAGGACTAGCGGGATTTATAATGAGCAGTTCTTC
TRBD1	TRBV7-9	TRBJ2-1	-	CASRGLMGQGMNEQFF	TGTGCCAGCAGGGGACTAATGGGACAGGGAATGAATGAGCAGTTCTTC
TRBD1	TRBV5-1	TRBJ2-5	-	CASTGQGQETQYF	TGCGCCAGCACGGGACAGGGGCAAGAGACCCAGTACTTC
-	TRBV7-2	TRBJ2-4	-	CASSLRDRENIQYF	TGTGCCAGCAGCTTACGAGACAGAGAAAACATTCAGTACTTC
-	TRBV2	TRBJ1-4	-	CASSPDRATNEKLFF	TGTGCCAGCAGTCCAGACAGAGCAACTAATGAAAAACTGTTTTTT
TRBD2	TRBV6-5	TRBJ2-5	-	CASSYWASGIGGTQYF	TGTGCCAGCAGTTACTGGGCTAGCGGGATCGGGGGGACCCAGTACTTC
-	TRBV19	TRBJ1-6	-	CASRQGYNSPLHF	TGTGCCAGTAGACAGGGTTACAATTCACCCCTCCACTTT
-	TRBV28	TRBJ1-6	-	CASRLLGGLSSYNSPLHF	TGTGCCAGCCGCCTGCTAGGAGGTCTCAGCTCCTATAATTCACCCCTCCACTTT
TRBD2	TRBV27	TRBJ2-7	-	CASSFGRGYEQYF	TGTGCCAGCTCCTTCGGGAGGGGCTACGAGCAGTACTTC
-	TRBV2	TRBJ1-5	once	CAGSVWGGNQPQHF	TGTGCCGGCTCAGTCTGGGGAGGCAATCAGCCCCAGCATTTT
-	TRBV28	TRBJ1-6	-	CASSSLGFDNSPLHF	TGTGCCAGCAGTTCCCTCGGTTTCGATAATTCACCCCTCCACTTT
-	TRBV1	TRBJ2-1	-	CTSSQESGGFNEQFF	TGCACCAGCAGCCAAGAGTCGGGAGGGTTCAATGAGCAGTTCTTC
TRBD2	TRBV7-2	TRBJ2-7	once	CASSLVVAGEAYEQYF	TGTGCCAGCAGCTTAGTCGTAGCGGGAGAGGCCTACGAGCAGTACTTC
-	TRBV7-8	TRBJ2-7	-	CASSPGVLEQYF	TGTGCCAGCAGCCCGGGGGTTCTCGAGCAGTACTTC
-	TRBV4-3	TRBJ2-3	-	CASSQGAAGPDTQYF	TGCGCCAGCAGCCAAGGCGCTGCGGGGCCAGATACGCAGTATTTT
TRBD1	TRBV4-2	TRBJ1-2	-	CASSQVGTGGVYGYTF	TGTGCCAGCAGCCAAGTAGGGACAGGGGGCGTATATGGCTACACCTTC
-	TRBV25-1	TRBJ2-1	-	CASSETGTSYNEQFF	TGTGCCAGCAGTGAGACCGGGACTTCCTACAATGAGCAGTTCTTC
-	TRBV9	TRBJ2-7	-	CASSVGITNSYEQYF	TGTGCCAGCAGCGTCGGTATCACGAACTCCTACGAGCAGTACTTC
-	TRBV28	TRBJ1-6	-	CASSSGRSPLHF	TGTGCCAGCAGCTCAGGCCGTTCACCCCTCCACTTT
-	TRBV27	TRBJ1-6	-	CASSLMLGQILHF	TGTGCCAGCAGTTTGATGCTGGGACAAATACTCCACTTT
TRBD1	TRBV4-3	TRBJ2-7	-	CASSQAPTGGYEQYF	TGCGCCAGCAGCCAGGCCCCGACAGGGGGCTACGAGCAGTACTTC
-	TRBV27	TRBJ1-2	-	CASRRVPDGYTF	TGTGCCAGCAGGCGCGTTCCGGATGGCTACACCTTC